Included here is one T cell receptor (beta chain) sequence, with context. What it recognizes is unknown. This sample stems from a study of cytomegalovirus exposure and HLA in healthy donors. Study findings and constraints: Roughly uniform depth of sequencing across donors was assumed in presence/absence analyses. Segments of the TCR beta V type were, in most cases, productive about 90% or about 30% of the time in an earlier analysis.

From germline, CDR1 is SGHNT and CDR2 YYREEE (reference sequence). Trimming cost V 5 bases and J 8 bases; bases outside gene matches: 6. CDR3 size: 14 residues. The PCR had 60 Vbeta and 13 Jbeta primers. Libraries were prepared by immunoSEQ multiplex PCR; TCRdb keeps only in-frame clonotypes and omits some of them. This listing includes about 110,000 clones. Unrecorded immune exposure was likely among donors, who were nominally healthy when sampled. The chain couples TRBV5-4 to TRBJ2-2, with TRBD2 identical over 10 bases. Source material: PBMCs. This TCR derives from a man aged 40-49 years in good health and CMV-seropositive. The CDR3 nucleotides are TGTGCCAGCAGTCAAGCTAGCGGGAGTGGGGAGCTGTTTTTT. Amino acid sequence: CASSQASGSGELFF.